This TCR beta chain stems from a study of blood T cell repertoires in COVID-19. Method: immunoSEQ multiplex PCR; TCRdb's copy keeps in-frame clones and lacks some. Of 95,000 to 150,000 clones listed, around 83% were seen once; the top ten hold about 5.5%. The length of the CDR3 is 16 residues. CDR1 is LNHDA, CDR2 SQIVND, per germline (reference sequence). Trimming removed 3 bases from V and 0 bases from J; junction bases left unmatched: 5. The chain combines TRBV19 with TRBJ1-3, with 7 bases aligning to TRBD1. The sequenced material came from peripheral blood. The receptor was isolated from a man older than 75 with active or convalescent COVID-19. The CDR3: CASSIGGQTSGNTIYF. CDR3 sequence (DNA): TGTGCCAGTAGTATTGGGGGACAGACCTCTGGAAACACCATATATTTT.